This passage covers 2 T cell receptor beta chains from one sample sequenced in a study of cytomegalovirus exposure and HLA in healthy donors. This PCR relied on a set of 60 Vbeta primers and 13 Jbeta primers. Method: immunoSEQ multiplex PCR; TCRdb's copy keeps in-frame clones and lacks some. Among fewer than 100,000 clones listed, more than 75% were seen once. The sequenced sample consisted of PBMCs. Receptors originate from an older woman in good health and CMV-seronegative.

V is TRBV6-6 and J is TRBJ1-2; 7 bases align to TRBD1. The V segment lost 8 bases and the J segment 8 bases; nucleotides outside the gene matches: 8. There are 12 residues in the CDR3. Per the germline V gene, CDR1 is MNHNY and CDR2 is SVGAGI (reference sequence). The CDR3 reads CASEQNRGGYTF. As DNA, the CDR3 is TGTGCCAGCGAACAAAACAGGGGAGGCTACACCTTC.

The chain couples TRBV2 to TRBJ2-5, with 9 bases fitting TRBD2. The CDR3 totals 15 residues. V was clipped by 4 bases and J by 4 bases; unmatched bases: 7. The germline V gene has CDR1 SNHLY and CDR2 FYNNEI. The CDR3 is CASSAGRGGRETQYF. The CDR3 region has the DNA TGTGCCAGCAGTGCTGGGCGGGGGGGCCGAGAGACCCAGTACTTC. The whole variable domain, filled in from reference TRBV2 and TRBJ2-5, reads EPEVTQTPSHQVTQMGQEVILRCVPISNHLYFYWYRQILGQKVEFLVSFYNNEISEKSEIFDDQFSVERPDGSNFTLKIRSTKLEDSAMYFCASSAGRGGRETQYFGPGTRLLVL.